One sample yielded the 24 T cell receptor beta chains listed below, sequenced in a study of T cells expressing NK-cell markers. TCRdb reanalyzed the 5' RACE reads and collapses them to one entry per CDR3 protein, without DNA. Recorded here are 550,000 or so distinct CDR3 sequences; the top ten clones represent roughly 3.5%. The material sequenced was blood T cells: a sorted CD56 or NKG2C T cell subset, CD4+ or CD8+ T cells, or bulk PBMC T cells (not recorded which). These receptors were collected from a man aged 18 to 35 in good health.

CDR3 sequence: CASSYIDGGRGNQPQHF. This chain uses TRBV6-5 with TRBJ1-5; the TCRdb D gene call, TRBD1, has no DNA to confirm it. The CDR3 has 17 amino acids. CDR1 is MNHEY and CDR2 is SVGAGI in the germline V gene.

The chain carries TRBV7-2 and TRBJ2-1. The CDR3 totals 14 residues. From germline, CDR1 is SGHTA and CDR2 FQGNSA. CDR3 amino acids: CASSLNIWHLGQFF.

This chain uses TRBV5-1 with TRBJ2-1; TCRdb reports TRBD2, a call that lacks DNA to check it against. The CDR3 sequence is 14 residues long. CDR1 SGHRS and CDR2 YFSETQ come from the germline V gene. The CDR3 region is CASSLDWGGREQFF.

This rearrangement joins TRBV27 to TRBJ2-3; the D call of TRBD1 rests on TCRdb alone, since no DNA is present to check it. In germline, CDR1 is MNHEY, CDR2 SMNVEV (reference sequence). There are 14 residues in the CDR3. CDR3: CASSSTGITDTQYF.

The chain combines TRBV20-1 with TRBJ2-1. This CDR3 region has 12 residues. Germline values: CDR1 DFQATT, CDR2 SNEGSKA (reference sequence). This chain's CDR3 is CSARDTSVEQFF.

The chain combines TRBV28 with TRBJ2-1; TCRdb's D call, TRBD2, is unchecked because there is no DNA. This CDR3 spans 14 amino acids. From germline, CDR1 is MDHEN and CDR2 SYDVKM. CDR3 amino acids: CASWAQLNYNEQFF. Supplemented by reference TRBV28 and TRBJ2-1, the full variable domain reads DVKVTQSSRYLVKRTGEKVFLECVQDMDHENMFWYRQDPGLGLRLIYFSYDVKMKEKGDIPEGYSVSREKKERFSLILESASTNQTSMYLCASWAQLNYNEQFFGPGTRLTVL.

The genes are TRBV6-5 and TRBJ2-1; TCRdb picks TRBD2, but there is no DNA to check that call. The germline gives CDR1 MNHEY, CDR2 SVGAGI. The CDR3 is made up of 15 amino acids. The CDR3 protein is CASRSKSGTYNEQFF.

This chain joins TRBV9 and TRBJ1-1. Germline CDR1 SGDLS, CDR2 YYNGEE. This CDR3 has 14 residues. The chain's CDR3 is CASSEGLMNTEAFF.

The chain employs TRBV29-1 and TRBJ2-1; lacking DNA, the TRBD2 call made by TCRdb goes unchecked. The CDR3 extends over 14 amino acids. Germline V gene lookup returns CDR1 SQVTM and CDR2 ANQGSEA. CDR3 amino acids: CSVVGGGGYNEQFF.

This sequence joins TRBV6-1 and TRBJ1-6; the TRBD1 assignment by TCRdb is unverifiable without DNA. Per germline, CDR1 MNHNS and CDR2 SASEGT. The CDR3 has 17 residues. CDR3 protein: CASSPGTGVTINSPLHF.

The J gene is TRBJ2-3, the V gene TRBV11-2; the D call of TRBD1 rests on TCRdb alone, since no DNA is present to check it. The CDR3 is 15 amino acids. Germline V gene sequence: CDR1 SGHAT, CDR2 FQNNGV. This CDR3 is CASSYRGTYPDTQYF.

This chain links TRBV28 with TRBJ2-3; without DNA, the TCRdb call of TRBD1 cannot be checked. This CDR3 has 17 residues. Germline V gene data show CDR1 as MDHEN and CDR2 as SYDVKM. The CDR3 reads CASISGYRREGTDTQYF.

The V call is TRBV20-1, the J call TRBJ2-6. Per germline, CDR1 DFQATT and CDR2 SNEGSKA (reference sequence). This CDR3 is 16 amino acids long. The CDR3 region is CSASAGGFSGANVLTF.

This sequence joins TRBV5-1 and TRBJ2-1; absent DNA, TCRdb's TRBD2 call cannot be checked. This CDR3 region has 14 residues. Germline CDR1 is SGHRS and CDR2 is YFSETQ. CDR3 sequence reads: CASSLAGTAHEQFF. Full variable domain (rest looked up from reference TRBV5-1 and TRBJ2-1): KAGVTQTPRYLIKTRGQQVTLSCSPISGHRSVSWYQQTPGQGLQFLFEYFSETQRNKGNFPGRFSGRQFSNSRSEMNVSTLELGDSALYLCASSLAGTAHEQFFGPGTRLTVL.

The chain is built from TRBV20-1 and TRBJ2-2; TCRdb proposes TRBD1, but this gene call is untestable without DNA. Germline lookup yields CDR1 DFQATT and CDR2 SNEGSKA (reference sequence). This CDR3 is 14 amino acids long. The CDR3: CSVSRLGRTGELFF.

The CDR3 sequence: CASSQDTRSTYGYTF. The chain combines TRBV4-1 with TRBJ1-2. From germline, CDR1 is MGHRA and CDR2 YSYEKL. The CDR3 contains 15 residues.

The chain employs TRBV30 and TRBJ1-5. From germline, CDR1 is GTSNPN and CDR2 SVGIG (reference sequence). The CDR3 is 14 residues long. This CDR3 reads CAWSSGIGNQPQHF. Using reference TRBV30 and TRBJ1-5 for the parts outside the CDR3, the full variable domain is SQTIHQWPATLVQPVGSPLSLECTVEGTSNPNLYWYRQAAGRGLQLLFYSVGIGQISSEVPQNLSASRPQDRQFILSSKKLLLSDSGFYLCAWSSGIGNQPQHFGDGTRLSIL.

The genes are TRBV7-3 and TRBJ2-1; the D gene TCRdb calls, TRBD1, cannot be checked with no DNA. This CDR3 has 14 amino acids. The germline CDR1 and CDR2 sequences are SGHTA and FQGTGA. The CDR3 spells CASSPRPSYNEQFF. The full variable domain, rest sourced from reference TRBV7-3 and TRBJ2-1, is GAGVSQTPSNKVTEKGKYVELRCDPISGHTALYWYRQSLGQGPEFLIYFQGTGAADDSGLPNDRFFAVRPEGSVSTLKIQRTERGDSAVYLCASSPRPSYNEQFFGPGTRLTVL.

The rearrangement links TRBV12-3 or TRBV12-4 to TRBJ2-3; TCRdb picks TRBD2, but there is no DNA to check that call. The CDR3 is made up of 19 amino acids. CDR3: CASSPSRGFWTSIGDTQYF.

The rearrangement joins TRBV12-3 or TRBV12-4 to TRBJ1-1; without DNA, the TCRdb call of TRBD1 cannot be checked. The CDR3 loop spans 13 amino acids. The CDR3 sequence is CASSLGGGRDAFF.

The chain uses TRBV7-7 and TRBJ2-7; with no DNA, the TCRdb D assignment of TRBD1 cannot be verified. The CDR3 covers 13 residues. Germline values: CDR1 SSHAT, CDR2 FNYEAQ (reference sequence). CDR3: CASSPSVGGEQYF.

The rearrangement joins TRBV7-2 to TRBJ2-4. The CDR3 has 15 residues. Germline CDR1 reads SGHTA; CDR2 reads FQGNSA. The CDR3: CASSLAFGAKNIQYF.

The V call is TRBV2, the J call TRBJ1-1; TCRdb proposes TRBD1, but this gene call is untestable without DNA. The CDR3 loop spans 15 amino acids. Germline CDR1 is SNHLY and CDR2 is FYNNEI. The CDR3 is CASSEIGTGGTEAFF.

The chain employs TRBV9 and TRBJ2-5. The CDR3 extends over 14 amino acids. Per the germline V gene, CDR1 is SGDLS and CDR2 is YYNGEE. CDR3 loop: CASSGRLYQETQYF.